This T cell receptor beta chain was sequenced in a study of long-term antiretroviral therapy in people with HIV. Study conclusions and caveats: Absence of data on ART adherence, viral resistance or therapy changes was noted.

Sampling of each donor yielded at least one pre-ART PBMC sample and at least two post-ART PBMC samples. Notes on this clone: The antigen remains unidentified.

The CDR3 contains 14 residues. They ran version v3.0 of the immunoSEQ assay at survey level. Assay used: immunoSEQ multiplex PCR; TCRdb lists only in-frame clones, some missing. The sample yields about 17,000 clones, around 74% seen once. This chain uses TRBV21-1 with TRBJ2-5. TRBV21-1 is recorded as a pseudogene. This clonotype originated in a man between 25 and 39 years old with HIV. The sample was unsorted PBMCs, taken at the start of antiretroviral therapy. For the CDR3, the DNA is TGTGCCAGCACCCCGGACGGTTACCAAGAGACCCAGTACTTC. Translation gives CASTPDGYQETQYF.